Below are 16 T cell receptor beta chains sequenced from a single sample in a study of blood T cell repertoires in COVID-19. Using immunoSEQ multiplex PCR, the repertoire was profiled, and TCRdb retains in-frame clones only, with some absent. The table includes a few hundred thousand clones, 85% to 90% detected once. Sequenced sample: PBMCs or T cells enriched from blood (not recorded which). These receptors all come from a man aged 35 to 55 who had recovered from COVID-19.

V and J are TRBV3-1 (or the pseudogene TRBV3-2) and TRBJ1-2; D call uncertain. Germline V gene data show CDR1 as LGHDT and CDR2 as YNNKEL (reference sequence). V was cut by 1 base and J by 7 bases, with 13 bases left in between. This CDR3 is 14 amino acids long. The CDR3 DNA reads as TGTGCCAGCAGCCAAGGTATGGGAGTGCGTGGCTACACCTTC. Its translation is CASSQGMGVRGYTF.

V gene TRBV29-1 combines with J gene TRBJ2-3; 10 positions match TRBD1. Germline assignment: CDR1 SQVTM and CDR2 ANQGSEA. Trimming took 1 base from V and 1 from J; bases not matched to a gene: 8. The CDR3 sequence is 17 residues long. CDR3 loop: CSVEGTGGSWGTDTQYF. The CDR3 coding sequence is TGCAGCGTTGAAGGGACAGGGGGGAGTTGGGGCACAGATACGCAGTATTTT.

This chain connects TRBV19 to TRBJ1-2, with a possible D match to TRBD1 (6 bases). The CDR3 spans 15 residues. Per germline, CDR1 LNHDA and CDR2 SQIVND (reference sequence). Trimming removed 6 bases at V and 0 bases at J, with 14 bases between. The CDR3 here is CASRDGDMSNYGYTF. The DNA for the CDR3 is TGTGCCAGTAGGGACGGGGACATGTCTAACTATGGCTACACCTTC.

The rearrangement joins TRBV29-1 to TRBJ2-5; D call uncertain. Germline-derived CDR1 and CDR2 are SQVTM and ANQGSEA. V was trimmed by 6 bases and J by 4 bases, leaving 9 bases between them. The CDR3 runs to 11 residues. The CDR3 nucleotides read TGCAGCGTCGCACCGGGAGAGACCCAGTACTTC. Amino acids: CSVAPGETQYF.

V is TRBV7-9 and J is TRBJ2-7; 8 nucleotides match TRBD1. Germline CDR1 reads SEHNR; CDR2 reads FQNEAQ (reference sequence). The V and J ends lost 4 bases and 2 bases, in that order; junction bases with no gene match: 10. The length of the CDR3 is 16 residues. In nucleotides, the CDR3 is TGTGCCAGCAGCTCCACGACAGGGGCGAAAACCTACGAGCAGTACTTC. This translates into CASSSTTGAKTYEQYF.

This clone was recorded only once. The chain recombines TRBV27 with TRBJ2-1, with D unclear. V was shortened by 5 bases and J by 0 bases, with 8 bases between the two germline ends. The CDR3 is 14 residues long. Germline V gene sequence: CDR1 MNHEY, CDR2 SMNVEV (reference sequence). The DNA for the CDR3 is TGTGCCAGCAGTATACAGAACTCCTACAATGAGCAGTTCTTC. Amino acids: CASSIQNSYNEQFF.

This clone has just a few counts. The J gene is TRBJ2-3, the V gene TRBV3-1 (or the pseudogene TRBV3-2); 13 bases fit TRBD2. The V gene end was trimmed by 4 bases and the J gene end by 4 bases; junction bases not matched to a gene: 5. Germline V lookup: CDR1 LGHDT, CDR2 YNNKEL (reference sequence). The CDR3 length is 16 residues. The CDR3 region is CASSPELAGGPDTQYF. CDR3 sequence (DNA): TGTGCCAGCAGCCCTGAACTAGCGGGGGGGCCAGATACGCAGTATTTT.

The sample holds many counts of this clone. Other DNA sequences in this sample translate to the same CDR3. The V call is TRBV5-1, the J call TRBJ2-7, with 10 bases that match TRBD2. V shed 3 bases, J shed 4 bases, and the junction held 16 bases outside the gene matches. The CDR3 contains 18 residues. Germline CDR1 reads SGHRS; CDR2 reads YFSETQ. CDR3 in amino acids: CASSSTPSGSTPGYEQYF. The DNA for the CDR3 is TGCGCCAGCAGCTCGACCCCTAGCGGGAGTACCCCAGGGTACGAGCAGTACTTC.

This chain links TRBV5-5 with TRBJ2-1; the D gene is possibly TRBD1 (6 bases). CDR3 size: 17 residues. Germline values: CDR1 SGHKS, CDR2 YYEKEE (reference sequence). V was shortened by 2 bases and J by 2 bases, with 17 bases between the two germline ends. CDR3 in DNA: TGTGCCAGCAGCTTAGTCCCGGGACATCCAGCCTACAATGAGCAGTTCTTC. Translation gives CASSLVPGHPAYNEQFF.

This chain joins TRBV5-1 and TRBJ1-2, with D unresolved. CDR1 is SGHRS and CDR2 is YFSETQ in the germline V gene. The CDR3 has 12 residues. Trimming took off 4 bases at V and 6 bases at J, with 10 bases between the two ends. The CDR3 region is CASSATSDGYTF. CDR3 sequence (DNA): TGCGCCAGCAGCGCGACTTCGGATGGCTACACCTTC.

V gene TRBV12-3 or TRBV12-4 combines with J gene TRBJ1-3, with 7 nucleotides matching TRBD1. CDR3 size: 13 residues. With V trimmed by 7 bases and J by 3 bases, 3 bases remained unmatched. CDR3 residues: CASIAGGGNTIYF. For the CDR3, the DNA is TGTGCCAGCATTGCAGGGGGTGGAAACACCATATATTTT.

This clone has just one count. The chain couples TRBV5-4 to TRBJ2-7; 8 bases are shared with TRBD1. Germline V gene lookup returns CDR1 SGHNT and CDR2 YYREEE (reference sequence). Trimming took 4 bases from V and 3 from J; bases not matched to a gene: 12. CDR3 size: 16 residues. Here the CDR3 DNA reads TGTGCCAGCAGCGGAAGTCGAGGACAGGGTAGCTACGAGCAGTACTTC. Its translation is CASSGSRGQGSYEQYF.

The V and J genes are TRBV7-9 and TRBJ2-1; 10 positions match TRBD2. V gave up 4 bases and J gave up 3 bases; unmatched junction bases: 12. The CDR3 consists of 18 residues. The germline CDR1 and CDR2 sequences are SEHNR and FQNEAQ (reference sequence). This CDR3 is CASSYARAGLAVYNEQFF. For the CDR3, the DNA is TGTGCCAGCAGCTATGCTCGAGCCGGACTAGCGGTCTACAATGAGCAGTTCTTC.

J is TRBJ2-5 and V is TRBV11-2; the match to TRBD2 covers 11 bases. Trimming cost V 3 bases and J 4 bases; bases outside gene matches: 1. Germline lookup yields CDR1 SGHAT and CDR2 FQNNGV. This CDR3 region has 14 residues. The CDR3 coding sequence is TGTGCCAGCAGCTTGGGACTAGCGGTAGAGACCCAGTACTTC. This translates into CASSLGLAVETQYF.

The V and J genes are TRBV9 and TRBJ1-6; D remains unclear. From germline, CDR1 is SGDLS and CDR2 YYNGEE. The V end was cut by 3 bases, the J end by 9 bases, with 7 bases between. The CDR3 runs to 12 residues. The CDR3 spells CASSGLGSPLHF. As DNA, the CDR3 is TGTGCCAGCAGCGGGCTAGGTTCACCCCTCCACTTT.

In this sample, this clone turned up once. The V gene is TRBV19, the J gene TRBJ2-5; the match to TRBD2 covers 7 bases. The V gene's germline CDR1 is LNHDA and CDR2 SQIVND (reference sequence). The CDR3 runs 16 residues. Trimming cost V 3 bases and J 0 bases; bases outside gene matches: 7. The CDR3 is CASSIDTSVYQETQYF. DNA of the CDR3: TGTGCCAGTAGTATCGATACTAGCGTATACCAAGAGACCCAGTACTTC. The full variable domain, its missing parts supplied by reference TRBV19 and TRBJ2-5, is DGGITQSPKYLFRKEGQNVTLSCEQNLNHDAMYWYRQDPGQGLRLIYYSQIVNDFQKGDIAEGYSVSREKKESFPLTVTSAQKNPTAFYLCASSIDTSVYQETQYFGPGTRLLVL.